The clone carrying this T cell receptor (beta chain) was counted many times. This entry is derived from a study of T cells in Graves' hyperthyroidism and ophthalmopathy. RNA transcripts were the template for amplifying TCR beta CDR3 regions. TCR CDR3 underwent first-round RT-PCR with the HTBI primer set. TCRdb re-derived calls from the multiplex PCR reads in MiXCR, one entry per CDR3 protein. The data show about 410,000 distinct CDR3 sequences, with roughly 14% seen just once and around 14% held by the top ten. V was pared by 0 bases and J by 8 bases, with 16 bases between. The CDR3 is 14 residues long. Germline V lookup: CDR1 GTSNPN, CDR2 SVGIG (reference sequence).

This sequence joins TRBV30 and TRBJ1-2, with unresolved D. This clonotype was sampled from a young man with Graves' ophthalmopathy. The sample was blood. CDR3 protein: CAWSVQREDRGYTF. The CDR3, as DNA: TGTGCCTGGAGTGTACAGAGGGAAGATAGGGGCTACACCTTC.